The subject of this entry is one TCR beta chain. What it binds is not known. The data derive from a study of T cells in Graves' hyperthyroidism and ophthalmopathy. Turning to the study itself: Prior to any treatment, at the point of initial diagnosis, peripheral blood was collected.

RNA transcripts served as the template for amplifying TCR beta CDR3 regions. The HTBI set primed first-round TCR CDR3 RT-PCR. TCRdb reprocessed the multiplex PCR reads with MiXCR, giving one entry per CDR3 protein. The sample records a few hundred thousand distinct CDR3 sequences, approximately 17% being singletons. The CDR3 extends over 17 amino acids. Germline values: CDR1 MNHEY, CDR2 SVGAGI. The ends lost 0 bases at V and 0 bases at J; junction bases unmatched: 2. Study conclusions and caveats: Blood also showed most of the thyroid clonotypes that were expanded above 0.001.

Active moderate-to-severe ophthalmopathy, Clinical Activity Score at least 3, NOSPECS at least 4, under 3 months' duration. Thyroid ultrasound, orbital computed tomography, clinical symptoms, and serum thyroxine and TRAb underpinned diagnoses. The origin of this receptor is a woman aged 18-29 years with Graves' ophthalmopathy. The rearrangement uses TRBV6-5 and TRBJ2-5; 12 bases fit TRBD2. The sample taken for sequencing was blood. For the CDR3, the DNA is TGTGCCAGCAGTTACTCGACTAGCGGGAGACACCAAGAGACCCAGTACTTC. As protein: CASSYSTSGRHQETQYF.